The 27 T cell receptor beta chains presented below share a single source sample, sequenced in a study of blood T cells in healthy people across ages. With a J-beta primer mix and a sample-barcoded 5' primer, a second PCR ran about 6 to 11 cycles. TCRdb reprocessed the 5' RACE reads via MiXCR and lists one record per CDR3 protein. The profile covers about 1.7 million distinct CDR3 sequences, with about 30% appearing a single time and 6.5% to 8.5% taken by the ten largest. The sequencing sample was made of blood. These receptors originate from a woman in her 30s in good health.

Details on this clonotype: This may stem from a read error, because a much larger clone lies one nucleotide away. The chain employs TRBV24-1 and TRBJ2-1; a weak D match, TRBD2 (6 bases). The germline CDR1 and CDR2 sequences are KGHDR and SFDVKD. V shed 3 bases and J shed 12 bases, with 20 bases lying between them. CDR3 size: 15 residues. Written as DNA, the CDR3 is TGTGCCACCAGTGATGGACTAACTACGAGGGATGGGCAGTTCTTC. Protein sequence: CATSDGLTTRDGQFF.

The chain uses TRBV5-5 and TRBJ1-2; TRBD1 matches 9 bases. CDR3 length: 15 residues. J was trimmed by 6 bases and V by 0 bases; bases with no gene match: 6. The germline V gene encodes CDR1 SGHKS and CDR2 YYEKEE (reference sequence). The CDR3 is CASSLGVDRGDGYTF. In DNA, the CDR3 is TGTGCCAGCAGCTTGGGGGTAGACAGGGGGGATGGCTACACCTTC.

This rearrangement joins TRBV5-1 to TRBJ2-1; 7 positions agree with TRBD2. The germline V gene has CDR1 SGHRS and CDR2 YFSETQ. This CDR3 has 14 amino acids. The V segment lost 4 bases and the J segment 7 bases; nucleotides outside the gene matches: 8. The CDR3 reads CASSPGTTFNEQFF. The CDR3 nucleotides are TGCGCCAGCAGCCCCGGGACTACTTTTAATGAGCAGTTCTTC.

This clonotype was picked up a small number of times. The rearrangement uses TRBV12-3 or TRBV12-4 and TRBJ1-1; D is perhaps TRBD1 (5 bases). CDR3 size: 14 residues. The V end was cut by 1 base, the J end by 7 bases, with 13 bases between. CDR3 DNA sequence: TGTGCCAGCAGTTTAGGAGGGGCCGATTTTGAAGCTTTCTTT. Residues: CASSLGGADFEAFF.

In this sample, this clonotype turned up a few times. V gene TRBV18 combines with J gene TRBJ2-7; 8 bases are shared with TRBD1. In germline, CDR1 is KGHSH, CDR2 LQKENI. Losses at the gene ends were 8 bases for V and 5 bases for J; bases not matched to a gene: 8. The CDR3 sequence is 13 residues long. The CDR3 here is CASARQGTNEQYF. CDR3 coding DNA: TGTGCCAGCGCCCGACAGGGGACCAACGAGCAGTACTTC.

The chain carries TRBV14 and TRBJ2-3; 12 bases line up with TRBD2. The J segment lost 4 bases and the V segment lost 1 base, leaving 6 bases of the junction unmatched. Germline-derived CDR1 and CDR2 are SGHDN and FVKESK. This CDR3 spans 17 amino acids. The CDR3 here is CASSQVKGLAGSDTQYF. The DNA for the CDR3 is TGTGCCAGCAGCCAAGTTAAAGGACTAGCGGGGTCAGATACGCAGTATTTT.

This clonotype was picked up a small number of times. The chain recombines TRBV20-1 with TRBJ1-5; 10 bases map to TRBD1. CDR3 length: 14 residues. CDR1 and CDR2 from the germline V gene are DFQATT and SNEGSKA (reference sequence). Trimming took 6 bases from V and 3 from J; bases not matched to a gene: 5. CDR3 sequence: CSARGTGVNQPQHF. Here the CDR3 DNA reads TGCAGTGCGCGAGGGACAGGGGTCAATCAGCCCCAGCATTTT.

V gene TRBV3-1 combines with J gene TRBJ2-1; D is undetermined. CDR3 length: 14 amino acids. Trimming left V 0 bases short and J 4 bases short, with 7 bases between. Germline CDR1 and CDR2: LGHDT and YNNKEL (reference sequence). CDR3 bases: TGTGCCAGCAGCCAAGATAGCCGATACAATGAGCAGTTCTTC. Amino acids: CASSQDSRYNEQFF.

The CDR3 region has the DNA TGTGCCAGCAGCAAGGGGACAGGAAGGTACGAGCAGTACTTC. It translates to CASSKGTGRYEQYF. V is TRBV3-1 and J is TRBJ2-7; 8 bases are shared with TRBD1. The V gene's germline CDR1 is LGHDT and CDR2 YNNKEL (reference sequence). The CDR3 extends over 14 amino acids. V trimming: 5 bases; J trimming: 4 bases; junction bases outside the gene matches: 7.

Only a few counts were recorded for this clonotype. This CDR3 reads CATSRDTSYEQYF. CDR3 DNA sequence: TGTGCCACCAGCAGAGACACCTCCTACGAGCAGTACTTC. This chain connects TRBV15 to TRBJ2-7, with D unresolved. The CDR3 is made up of 13 amino acids. V was shortened by 0 bases and J by 0 bases, with 3 bases between the two germline ends. Germline-derived CDR1 and CDR2 are LNHNV and YYDKDF (reference sequence).

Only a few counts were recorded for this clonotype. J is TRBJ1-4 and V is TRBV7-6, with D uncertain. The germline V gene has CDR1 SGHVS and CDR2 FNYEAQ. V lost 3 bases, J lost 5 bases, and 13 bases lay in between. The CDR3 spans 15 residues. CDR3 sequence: CASSFRGGINEKLFF. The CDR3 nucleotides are TGTGCCAGCAGCTTCCGTGGCGGGATCAATGAAAAACTGTTTTTT.

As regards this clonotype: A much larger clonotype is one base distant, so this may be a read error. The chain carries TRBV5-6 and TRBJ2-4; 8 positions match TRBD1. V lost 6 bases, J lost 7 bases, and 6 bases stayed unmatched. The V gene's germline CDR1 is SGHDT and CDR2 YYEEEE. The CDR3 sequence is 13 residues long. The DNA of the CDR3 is TGTGCCAGCAACTTAGACAGGGGTAACATTCAGTACTTC. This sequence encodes CASNLDRGNIQYF.

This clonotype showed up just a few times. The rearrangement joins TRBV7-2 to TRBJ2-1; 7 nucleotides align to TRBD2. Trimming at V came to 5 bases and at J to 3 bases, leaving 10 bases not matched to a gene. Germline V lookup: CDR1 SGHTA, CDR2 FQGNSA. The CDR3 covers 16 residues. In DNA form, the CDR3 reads TGTGCCAGCAGCGGTTTATGGGGGGGGATCTACAATGAGCAGTTCTTC. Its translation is CASSGLWGGIYNEQFF.

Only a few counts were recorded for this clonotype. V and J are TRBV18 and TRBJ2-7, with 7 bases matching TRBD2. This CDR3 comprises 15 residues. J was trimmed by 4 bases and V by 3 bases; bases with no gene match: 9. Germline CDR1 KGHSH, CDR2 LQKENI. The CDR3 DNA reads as TGTGCCAGCTCACCTCGAGCCGGGGGGAATTACGAGCAGTACTTC. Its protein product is CASSPRAGGNYEQYF.

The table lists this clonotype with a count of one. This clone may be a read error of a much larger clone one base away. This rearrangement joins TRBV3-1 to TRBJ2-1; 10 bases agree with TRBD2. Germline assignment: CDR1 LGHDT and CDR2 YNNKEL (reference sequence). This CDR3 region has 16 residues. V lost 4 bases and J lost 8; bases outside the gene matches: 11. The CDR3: CASSPGSGGSLDEQFF. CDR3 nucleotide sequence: TGTGCCAGCAGCCCGGGTAGCGGGGGGAGTCTCGATGAGCAGTTCTTC.

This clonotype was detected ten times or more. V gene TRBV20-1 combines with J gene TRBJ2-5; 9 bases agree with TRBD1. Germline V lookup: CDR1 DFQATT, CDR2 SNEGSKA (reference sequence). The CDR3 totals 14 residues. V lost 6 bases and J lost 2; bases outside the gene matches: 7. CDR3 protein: CSARPGQGQETQYF. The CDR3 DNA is TGCAGTGCGCGCCCGGGACAGGGACAAGAGACCCAGTACTTC.

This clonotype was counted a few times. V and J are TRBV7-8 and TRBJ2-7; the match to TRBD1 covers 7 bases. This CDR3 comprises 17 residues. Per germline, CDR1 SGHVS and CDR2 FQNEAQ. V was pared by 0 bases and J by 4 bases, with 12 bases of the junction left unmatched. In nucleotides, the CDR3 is TGTGCCAGCAGCTTAGCGCGGTTCAACAGGGGCCTATACGAGCAGTACTTC. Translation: CASSLARFNRGLYEQYF. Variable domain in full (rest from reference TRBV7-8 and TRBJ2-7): GAGVSQSPRYKVAKRGQDVALRCDPISGHVSLFWYQQALGQGPEFLTYFQNEAQLDKSGLPSDRFFAERPEGSVSTLKIQRTQQEDSAVYLCASSLARFNRGLYEQYFGPGTRLTVT.

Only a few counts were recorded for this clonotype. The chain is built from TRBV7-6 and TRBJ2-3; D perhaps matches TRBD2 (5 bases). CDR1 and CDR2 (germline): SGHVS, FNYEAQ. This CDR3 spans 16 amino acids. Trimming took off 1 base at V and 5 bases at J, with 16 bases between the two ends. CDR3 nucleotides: TGTGCCAGCAGCTTAGAGGTTTGGGGTGGAGGAGATACGCAGTATTTT. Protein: CASSLEVWGGGDTQYF.

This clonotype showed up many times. CDR3 loop: CASSLAVGTYEQYF. DNA for the CDR3: TGTGCCAGCAGCCTAGCGGTAGGAACCTACGAGCAGTACTTC. The rearrangement joins TRBV6-6 to TRBJ2-7; 7 bases align to TRBD2. Germline V gene sequence: CDR1 MNHNY, CDR2 SVGAGI (reference sequence). V was pared by 6 bases and J by 2 bases, with 7 bases of the junction left unmatched. This CDR3 has 14 residues.

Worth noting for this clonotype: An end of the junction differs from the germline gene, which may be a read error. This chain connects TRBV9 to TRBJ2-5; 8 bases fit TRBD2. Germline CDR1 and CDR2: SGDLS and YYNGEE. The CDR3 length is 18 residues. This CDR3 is CANSVGRSSGVLQETQYF. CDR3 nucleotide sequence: TGTGCCAACAGCGTGGGGAGGAGTAGCGGGGTATTACAAGAGACCCAGTACTTC.

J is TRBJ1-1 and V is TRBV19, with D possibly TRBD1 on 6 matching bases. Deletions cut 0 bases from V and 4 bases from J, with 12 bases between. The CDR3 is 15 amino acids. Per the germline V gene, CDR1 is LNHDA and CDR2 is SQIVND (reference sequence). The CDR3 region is CASSIDPDRSTEAFF. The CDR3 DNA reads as TGTGCCAGTAGTATAGATCCGGACAGAAGCACTGAAGCTTTCTTT.

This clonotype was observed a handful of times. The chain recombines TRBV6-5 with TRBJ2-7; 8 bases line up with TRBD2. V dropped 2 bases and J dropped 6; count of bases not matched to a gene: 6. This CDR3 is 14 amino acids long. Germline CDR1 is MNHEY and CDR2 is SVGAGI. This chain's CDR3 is CASSYQRESGEQYF. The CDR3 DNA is TGTGCCAGCAGTTACCAGCGGGAGTCGGGCGAGCAGTACTTC.

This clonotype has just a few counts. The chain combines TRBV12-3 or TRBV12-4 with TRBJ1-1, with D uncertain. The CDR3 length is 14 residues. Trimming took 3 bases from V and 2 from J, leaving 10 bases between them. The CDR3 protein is CASSFVQDNTEAFF. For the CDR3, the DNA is TGTGCCAGCAGTTTTGTCCAGGACAACACTGAAGCTTTCTTT.

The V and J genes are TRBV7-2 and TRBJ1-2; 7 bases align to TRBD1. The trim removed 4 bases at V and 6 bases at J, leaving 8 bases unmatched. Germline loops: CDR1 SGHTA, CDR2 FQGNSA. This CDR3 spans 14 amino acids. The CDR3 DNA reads TGTGCCAGCAGCTGTAGGGGGCGCGAGGATGGCTACACCTTC. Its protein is CASSCRGREDGYTF.

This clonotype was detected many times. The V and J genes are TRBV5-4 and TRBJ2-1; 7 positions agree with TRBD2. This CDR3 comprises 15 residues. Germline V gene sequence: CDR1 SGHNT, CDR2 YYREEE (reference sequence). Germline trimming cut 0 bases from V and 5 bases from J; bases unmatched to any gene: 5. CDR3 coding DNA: TGTGCCAGCAGCTTGGTGGTAGCGGGTAACAATGAGCAGTTCTTC. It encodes CASSLVVAGNNEQFF. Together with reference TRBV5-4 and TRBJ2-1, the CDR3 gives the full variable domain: ETGVTQSPTHLIKTRGQQVTLRCSSQSGHNTVSWYQQALGQGPQFIFQYYREEENGRGNFPPRFSGLQFPNYSSELNVNALELDDSALYLCASSLVVAGNNEQFFGPGTRLTVL.

This CDR3 is CASSYGAGAPTDTQYF. The CDR3 DNA is TGTGCCAGCAGTTACGGGGCGGGGGCCCCCACAGATACGCAGTATTTT. The J gene is TRBJ2-3, the V gene TRBV6-5, with a possible D match to TRBD2 (7 bases). Germline V gene sequence: CDR1 MNHEY, CDR2 SVGAGI. V lost 2 bases, J lost 2 bases, and 14 bases lay in between. This CDR3 contains 16 residues.

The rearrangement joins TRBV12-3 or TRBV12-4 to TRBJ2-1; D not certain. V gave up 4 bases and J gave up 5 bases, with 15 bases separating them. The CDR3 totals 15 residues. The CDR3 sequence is CASSWLGLAHNEQFF. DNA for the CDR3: TGTGCCAGCAGTTGGTTGGGTCTGGCCCACAATGAGCAGTTCTTC.